Shown below are 28 T cell receptor beta chains from a single sample sequenced in a study of CD8+CD57+ T cells in acquired aplastic anemia. All sequencing subjects had displayed CD8+CD57+ cell expansion on flow cytometry. Investigators profiled TCR beta VDJ and CDR3 from genomic DNA template. TCRdb redid the calling of the reads with MiXCR, one entry per CDR3 protein. The sample holds 160,000 or so distinct CDR3 sequences, 71% seen once. Sequencing was performed on sorted CD4+, CD8+, or CD8+CD57+ T cells (not recorded which) from PBMCs. All receptors come from a human donor with aplastic anemia.

This clonotype was detected only once. The chain employs TRBV20-1 and TRBJ2-7, with 9 bases aligning to TRBD1. This CDR3 contains 14 residues. V dropped 3 bases and J dropped 5; count of bases not matched to a gene: 8. Germline V gene data show CDR1 as DFQATT and CDR2 as SNEGSKA (reference sequence). In DNA, the CDR3 is TGCAGTGCTAGTAGAACAGGGGGCAGGAACGAGCAGTACTTC. Translating it yields CSASRTGGRNEQYF.

The chain is built from TRBV7-6 and TRBJ2-7; no clear D. V lost 5 bases and J lost 6, with 17 bases in between. CDR1 SGHVS and CDR2 FNYEAQ come from the germline V gene. The CDR3 sequence is 14 residues long. The CDR3: CASSPQPSAIEQYF. CDR3 sequence (DNA): TGTGCCAGCAGCCCCCAACCCTCGGCCATCGAGCAGTACTTC.

This chain uses TRBV5-4 with TRBJ2-3; no reliable D call. Germline V CDR1 and CDR2: SGHNT, YYREEE (reference sequence). CDR3 length: 14 amino acids. Trimming removed 0 bases from V and 4 bases from J, with 9 bases in between. CDR3: CASSLGLVADTQYF. CDR3 coding DNA: TGTGCCAGCAGCTTGGGACTTGTAGCAGATACGCAGTATTTT.

V and J are TRBV6-7 and TRBJ2-7, with TRBD2 identical over 13 bases. TRBV6-7 is an ORF, and what it does is uncertain. This CDR3 has 17 amino acids. V lost 2 bases, J lost 7 bases, and 11 bases stayed unmatched. The CDR3 loop is CASSYTATLAGGKEQYV. The CDR3 coding sequence is TGTGCCAGCAGTTACACCGCCACACTAGCGGGAGGGAAGGAGCAGTACGTC.

The V gene is TRBV7-2, the J gene TRBJ2-3; D ambiguous. Trimming pared 2 bases from V and 1 base from J, leaving 10 bases between. The CDR3 is 15 amino acids. Per the germline V gene, CDR1 is SGHTA and CDR2 is FQGNSA. The CDR3 sequence: CASSLMSTRTDTQYF. Written as DNA, the CDR3 is TGTGCCAGCAGCTTAATGTCGACACGCACAGATACGCAGTATTTT.

The V call is TRBV4-1, the J call TRBJ1-2; 10 bases are a match to TRBD1. This CDR3 spans 15 amino acids. Trimming at V came to 4 bases and at J to 5 bases, leaving 7 bases not matched to a gene. CDR1 is MGHRA and CDR2 is YSYEKL in the germline V gene. This CDR3 reads CASSPLWTGGYGYTF. The CDR3 DNA reads as TGCGCCAGCAGCCCCCTATGGACAGGGGGATATGGCTACACCTTC.

This clonotype was seen once. The chain links TRBV4-1 to TRBJ2-7, with D hard to call. V was pared by 0 bases and J by 3 bases, with 6 bases between. CDR3 length equals 13 residues. Germline lookup yields CDR1 MGHRA and CDR2 YSYEKL. CDR3 DNA sequence: TGCGCCAGCAGCCAAGAATCTGACTACGAGCAGTACTTC. It yields the protein CASSQESDYEQYF.

This clonotype was observed many times. The genes are TRBV20-1 and TRBJ1-6, with TRBD1 identical over 9 bases. This CDR3 is 15 amino acids long. CDR1 and CDR2 from the germline V gene are DFQATT and SNEGSKA (reference sequence). V was clipped by 1 base and J by 5 bases; unmatched bases: 3. The CDR3 spells CSARGGQGDNSPLHF. The DNA of the CDR3 is TGCAGTGCTAGAGGGGGACAGGGAGATAATTCACCCCTCCACTTT.

V is TRBV29-1 and J is TRBJ1-2, with 9 bases matching TRBD1. The CDR3 loop spans 12 amino acids. Germline CDR1 is SQVTM and CDR2 is ANQGSEA. V lost 6 bases and J lost 7; bases outside the gene matches: 6. As DNA, the CDR3 is TGCAGCGTAGTACAGGGGGCGAGTGGCTACACCTTC. Translating it yields CSVVQGASGYTF.

In the case of this clonotype: Because the CDR3 is missing its conserved closing phenylalanine or tryptophan, this is likely a read error. The DNA is omitted, as the CDR3 cannot be located on it reliably, and the CDR3 follows TCRdb's listing. The chain has TRBV7-2 and TRBJ1-5. The CDR3 sequence runs 9 residues, both termini included. Germline loops: CDR1 SGHTA, CDR2 FQGNSA. CDR3 protein: CASSLRSIL.

The chain joins TRBV5-1 to TRBJ1-2; possibly TRBD1 for D (6 bases). Per the germline V gene, CDR1 is SGHRS and CDR2 is YFSETQ. Trimming left V 3 bases short and J 8 bases short, with 20 bases between. This CDR3 has 15 amino acids. In DNA form, the CDR3 reads TGCGCCAGCAGCTACCGGACAAGGGGGACGTCAGGCTACACCTTC. Translating it yields CASSYRTRGTSGYTF.

V is TRBV20-1 and J is TRBJ1-1, with unresolved D. Trimming stripped 5 bases from V and 1 base from J, with 14 bases between. The CDR3 totals 14 residues. CDR1 DFQATT and CDR2 SNEGSKA come from the germline V gene (reference sequence). The CDR3 DNA sequence: TGCAGTGCTCCCCGCCCCAGGAAGAACACTGAAGCTTTCTTT. Protein sequence: CSAPRPRKNTEAFF.

This clonotype was picked up a small number of times. The gene calls are TRBV20-1 and TRBJ2-7, with 7 bases matching TRBD2. Per germline, CDR1 DFQATT and CDR2 SNEGSKA (reference sequence). This CDR3 has 14 amino acids. Trimming at V came to 3 bases and at J to 6 bases, leaving 11 bases not matched to a gene. As DNA, the CDR3 is TGCAGTGCTAGCGGCTCATGGACTAGAGGCGAGCAGTACTTC. It encodes CSASGSWTRGEQYF.

The chain carries TRBV10-2 and TRBJ2-7, with D maybe TRBD1 (6 bases). The germline V gene has CDR1 WSHSY and CDR2 SAAADI. V lost 3 bases to trimming and J lost 8 bases, with 14 bases between them. The CDR3 is made up of 13 amino acids. The DNA of the CDR3 is TGCGCCAGCAGTGAACGACAGGTCCACAAGCAGTACTTC. The encoded protein is CASSERQVHKQYF.

The V gene is TRBV5-1, the J gene TRBJ2-3; no clear D. Trimming took 4 bases from V and 4 from J, leaving 10 bases between them. The CDR3 contains 13 residues. Germline V gene sequence: CDR1 SGHRS, CDR2 YFSETQ. DNA for the CDR3: TGCGCCAGCAGCCCCGTACGGGCAGATACGCAGTATTTT. Translation: CASSPVRADTQYF.

The chain recombines TRBV6-4 with TRBJ1-6, with TRBD1 as a possible D gene (6 bases). The V gene lost 6 bases and the J gene lost 4 bases, with 13 bases spanning the gap. This CDR3 is 15 amino acids long. Germline V lookup: CDR1 MRHNA, CDR2 SNTAGT. CDR3 loop: CASSPQGGYNSPLHF. CDR3 in DNA: TGTGCCAGCAGCCCACAGGGAGGATATAATTCACCCCTCCACTTT.

There are a few counts of this clonotype. At one end, the junction sequence differs from germline, possibly due to a read error. This chain joins TRBV6-1 and TRBJ2-3, with D unresolved. The CDR3 covers 13 residues. CDR1 and CDR2 (germline): MNHNS, SASEGT. Here the CDR3 DNA reads TGTGCCATCAGTGGGCTGGGCACAGATACGCAGTATTTT. It yields the protein CAISGLGTDTQYF.

The genes are TRBV12-3 or TRBV12-4 and TRBJ1-6; 7 positions agree with TRBD1. The V segment lost 0 bases and the J segment 8 bases; nucleotides outside the gene matches: 4. The CDR3 contains 15 residues. The CDR3 bases are TGTGCCAGCAGTTTAGCACAGGGGATGTATTCACCCCTCCACTTT. This translates into CASSLAQGMYSPLHF.

This chain joins TRBV19 and TRBJ2-3; 11 nucleotides agree with TRBD2. V gave up 5 bases and J gave up 2 bases; unmatched junction bases: 9. The germline CDR1 and CDR2 sequences are LNHDA and SQIVND (reference sequence). This CDR3 has 17 amino acids. The CDR3 DNA reads TGTGCCAGTAGTCCCGATACTAGCGGGAGCCTCACAGATACGCAGTATTTT. It yields the protein CASSPDTSGSLTDTQYF.

The genes are TRBV5-1 and TRBJ2-1; the D is unclear. CDR1 and CDR2 (germline): SGHRS, YFSETQ. The CDR3 length is 12 residues. V was pared by 6 bases and J by 4 bases, with 8 bases between. The CDR3 DNA follows: TGCGCCAGCACTCCCGGGTACAATGAGCAGTTCTTC. Translated, it gives CASTPGYNEQFF.

With regard to this clonotype: A read error is likely, as this CDR3 ends without the conserved phenylalanine or tryptophan. The rearrangement links TRBV7-2 to TRBJ1-2, with D perhaps matching TRBD1 (5 bases). CDR3 length: 16 residues. V dropped 0 bases and J dropped 4 bases, with 15 bases sitting between them. Germline-derived CDR1 and CDR2 are SGHTA and FQGNSA. The CDR3 loop is CASSLAGGAPGYGYTL. In nucleotides, the CDR3 is TGTGCCAGCAGCTTAGCGGGAGGGGCGCCTGGCTATGGCTACACCCTC.

The genes are TRBV5-1 and TRBJ2-1; a possible D gene is TRBD2 (6 bases). This CDR3 spans 15 amino acids. Germline-derived CDR1 and CDR2 are SGHRS and YFSETQ. Trimming took off 5 bases at V and 6 bases at J, with 18 bases between the two ends. The CDR3 spells CASSRLDFSGNEQFF. The DNA of the CDR3 is TGCGCCAGCAGTCGACTAGATTTTTCGGGCAATGAGCAGTTCTTC.

The chain employs TRBV2 and TRBJ1-4, with TRBD1 identical over 7 bases. After removal of 6 bases from V and 10 bases from J, the junction contained 11 bases not matched to a gene. The germline V gene has CDR1 SNHLY and CDR2 FYNNEI. The CDR3 loop spans 14 amino acids. The CDR3 here is CASRNDRAGGKLFF. CDR3 nucleotide sequence: TGTGCCAGCAGGAACGACAGGGCAGGGGGAAAACTGTTTTTT.

The chain recombines TRBV9 with TRBJ2-1; 11 bases agree with TRBD2. Germline-derived CDR1 and CDR2 are SGDLS and YYNGEE. The length of the CDR3 is 16 residues. V trimming: 4 bases; J trimming: 2 bases; junction bases outside the gene matches: 5. The CDR3 here is CASSMGLAAAYNEQFF. CDR3 DNA: TGTGCCAGCAGCATGGGACTAGCGGCTGCCTACAATGAGCAGTTCTTC.

The chain links TRBV20-1 to TRBJ2-7, with D tentatively TRBD1 or TRBD2 (5 bases each). The germline V and J ends were trimmed by 4 bases and 9 bases, with 25 bases remaining between them. This CDR3 region has 15 residues. Per the germline V gene, CDR1 is DFQATT and CDR2 is SNEGSKA (reference sequence). CDR3 in DNA: TGCAGTGCTACGAGAAATCCCGGGACGACGCTGGGGCAGTACTTC. It specifies CSATRNPGTTLGQYF.

At least ten counts were recorded for this clonotype. The chain links TRBV15 to TRBJ2-1; TRBD1 agrees at 10 bases. Per germline, CDR1 LNHNV and CDR2 YYDKDF (reference sequence). This CDR3 comprises 15 residues. J gave up 5 bases and V 7 bases, and 8 bases lay outside the gene matches. As DNA, the CDR3 is TGTGCCACCACCCGGGACAGGGGAAGAAACAATGAGCAGTTCTTC. Translation: CATTRDRGRNNEQFF.

There are a few counts of this clonotype. The rearrangement links TRBV6-5 to TRBJ1-1, with TRBD1 as a possible D gene (6 bases). V lost 4 bases and J 2 bases, leaving 11 bases between the germline ends. Germline CDR1 is MNHEY and CDR2 is SVGAGI. This CDR3 has 14 amino acids. The CDR3 DNA reads TGTGCCAGCAGTTCGAGGACAGCTAACACTGAAGCTTTCTTT. Amino acid sequence: CASSSRTANTEAFF.

A remark on this clonotype: The junction departs from the called germline gene at one end, perhaps through a read error. J is TRBJ2-7 and V is TRBV20-1; 10 bases are a match to TRBD1. The CDR3 spans 13 residues. The germline CDR1 and CDR2 sequences are DFQATT and SNEGSKA (reference sequence). The CDR3 spells CSARQGAFYEQYF. The CDR3 coding sequence is TGTAGTGCTAGACAGGGGGCCTTTTACGAGCAGTACTTC.